This T cell receptor (beta chain) was sequenced for a study of cytomegalovirus exposure and HLA in healthy donors (dated by TCRdb to 2015 to 2018). About the investigation overall: An earlier analysis of roughly 500 of the donors reported 276 Gb of sequence data and around 110 million unique TCR beta sequences obtained from roughly 170 million T cells. An early release covering roughly 580 HLA-typed donors comprised about 310 gigabases of sequencing data and approximately 85 million unique TCR sequences. Among the roughly 370 genotyped donors, approximately 77% belonged to the genetic ancestry cluster associated with self-reported Caucasian donors. The study aimed to test whether cataloging public T cell receptors could reveal signatures of past pathogen exposure. The study profiled the T cell repertoires of hundreds of subjects by immunosequencing and related them to cytomegalovirus serostatus. Along with the approximately 650-subject first cohort, a separate validation cohort of approximately 110 different subjects was used. To predict cytomegalovirus infection status, the study combined high-throughput TCR immunosequencing, statistical association of individual TCRs with disease status, and machine learning. A later analysis re-analyzed previously published TCR beta repertoires from about 600 donors and added high-resolution HLA genotyping to study TCR occurrence patterns. Rather than drawing on any new phenotypic data, the later analysis identified candidate immune exposures from TCR beta sequences and the way those sequences occurred across donors. In an earlier analysis of 550 to 700 of the donors, high-throughput TCR beta sequencing was used to judge whether each TCR beta V gene segment behaved as functional or pseudogenic. Donor age, sex, ethnicity and CMV serostatus were collected together with the repertoire data. A later genetic analysis took genome-wide SNP genotypes for about 55% of the 666 donors and used that subset as a discovery cohort. Every discovery cohort repertoire had been produced on one sequencing platform. HLA typing included class I and class II loci at four-digit resolution. The number of typed donors differed by locus: about 620-630 for A, B, C, DRB1 and DQB1; about 520 for DQA1; approximately 610 for DPA1; and around 490 for DPB1. Because of strong linkage in the cohort, a handful of DR-DQ haplotypes were treated as single units for association and clustering. Among about 400 genotyped donors of the cohort, an average of approximately 200,000 unique TCR beta nucleotide sequences was sequenced per donor, of which about 20% were non-productive.

The cohort consisted of 650 to 850 healthy bone marrow donors. All cohort members were sampled while nominally healthy, although unrecorded immune exposures were likely present. The donor tested CMV seronegative and was one of the 352 seronegative cohort members. A peripheral blood sample was provided by each donor, and peripheral blood mononuclear cells were used for TCR beta sequencing. Genomic DNA was extracted from the blood cell samples with the Qiagen DNeasy Blood Extraction Kit. In regard to this clone: Its antigen is still unknown. Base qualities are missing; no much larger clone stands one base away.

Libraries were made using the immunoSEQ multiplex PCR assay. For the multiplex PCR, a mixture combining 60 forward primers for TCR Vbeta segments and 13 reverse primers for TCR Jbeta segments was used. Amplification of the CDR3 region of rearranged TCR beta genes was performed with a multiplex PCR assay on genomic DNA. On the Illumina HiSeq System, the amplified TCR beta libraries were sequenced as 87-base-pair reads. The paper's processing steps were these. Across the roughly 600 repertoires, a later analysis counted roughly 84 million unique TCR beta chains, around 10 million of which were shared by at least two donors. Raw reads were error-corrected and collapsed into unique sequences by a nearest-neighbor algorithm in which closely related sequences were merged to remove PCR and sequencing errors. CDR3 sequences were aligned to IMGT reference sequences to assign V, D and J gene segments. For a sequence to be retained, a match of at least six nucleotides was required to both a V gene segment and a J gene segment. Rearrangements were called productive when the CDR3 lacked stop codons and stayed in frame with V and J; all others were non-productive. CDR3 was defined by IMGT convention, running from the second conserved V-encoded cysteine to the conserved J-encoded phenylalanine. The earlier analysis of a few hundred of the donors excluded any sequence lacking an unambiguous match to a single V gene segment. In an earlier analysis of approximately 550 of the donors, V segments were called functional above 56.7% productive rearrangements and were called segregating when the between-donor standard deviation exceeded 5%. A statistical classification framework was built to diagnose cytomegalovirus status from the catalog of TCR beta chain sequences. In a later analysis, TCR nucleotide sequences were compared against IMGT/GENE-DB human TR gene sequences so that V and J genes could be assigned. In a later analysis, CDR3 sequences and most-parsimonious VDJ recombination scenarios were assigned using the TCRdist pipeline. A later analysis defined each TCR beta chain by its CDR3 amino acid sequence plus V-gene family, and excluded reads lacking a unique V-gene family. A later analysis removed several hundred highly shared, low-generation-probability nucleotide sequences to deal with suspected cross-contamination and a sequencing artifact. A later analysis calculated a clonal expansion index for each public chain from normalized within-repertoire ranks of inferred template counts. Generation probabilities in a later analysis came from a VDJ recombination model fitted to out-of-frame rearrangements, and those results were checked against IGoR. In a later analysis, TCR-TCR, TCR-HLA and TCR-CMV co-occurrence was scored with hypergeometric tests, and a repertoire-size bias correction was applied to TCR pairs. In a later analysis, false discovery rates were estimated by permuting HLA or CMV assignments 20 times. A later analysis grouped co-occurring TCRs with DBSCAN, adding TCRdist sequence similarity when clustering within HLA-allele-positive subsets. Co-occurrence clustering excluded repertoires with fewer than 30,000 or more than 120,000 public chains, plus five with anomalous nucleotide sharing. TCRdb re-hosts the immuneACCESS table, in-frame sequences only. Its copies lack some clones; in the studies checked, an unresolved V gene accounts for under half of them, and the cause for the rest is not known. D and trimming come from the DNA, and the V and J calls and clone size come from that table. Present in this sample are 200,000 or so clones, 65% to 85% of which were seen just once. 0.075% to 0.1% of the sample lies in the top ten.

The full study reports these points: In this cohort, only TCR beta chains were sequenced, and detectable features were limited by the absence of alpha or paired-chain data. Assigning TCR associations to individual alleles was difficult when HLA alleles, especially DR and DQ, strongly co-occurred. Because HLA typing was unavailable for some donors at each locus, only the typed subset was used in association tests. An earlier analysis of 587 of the donors showed that most TCR beta V segments appeared in productive rearrangements either about 87% or about 30% of the time, which broadly matched IMGT annotations. In the study, about 150 TCR beta chains were listed as associated with cytomegalovirus. Correlated functional status among segregating V segments might reflect linkage disequilibrium, but an unknown experimental factor could not be ruled out. According to a later genetic analysis, donors in an Asian-associated ancestry cluster had fewer N-insertions in productive TCRs than the approximately 700-donor mean. A few of the identified cytomegalovirus-associated TCR beta chains were confirmed in vitro to be specific for cytomegalovirus antigens. Because counts were too low, seventeen rarely observed V segments, including chromosome 9 orphons, were left out of the earlier analysis of about 620 of the donors. A later analysis found that most CMV-associated TCR beta chains appeared HLA-restricted, with HLA associations seemingly driven largely by CMV exposure. In a later analysis, the rate of TCR association differed among HLA loci, with DRB1 alleles having the most associated TCRs and HLA-C alleles having the fewest. For the cohort, immune exposure information was limited to CMV serostatus. Specific HLA alleles were associated with 15,000 to 20,000 TCR beta sequences at a false discovery rate of 0.05 in a later analysis. The authors suggested that the approach could potentially be extended to other disease states and immunological phenotypes. In a later analysis, several top co-occurrence clusters were reported to appear linked to parvovirus B19, influenza, CMV and Epstein-Barr virus. The classifier was reported to diagnose cytomegalovirus status with high specificity and sensitivity in both the original cohort and the validation cohort. The presence/absence analyses assumed that sequencing depth was roughly uniform across donors, and that assumption may not be true. Across donors, most TCR sequences were observed very rarely, whereas some public TCRs were present in many individuals. A further reported finding was that TCR beta sequences accurately predicted the HLA-A and HLA-B alleles for most subjects in the first cohort. A cluster of highly shared sequence variants was judged likely to be a technical artifact of the sequencing pipeline. A later analysis found that HLA-associated TCR beta chains were more clonally expanded and had lower generation probabilities than equally common non-associated chains. In a later genetic analysis, a missense DCLRE1C variant was associated with V-gene and J-gene trimming of TCR beta chains, and the association was replicated in an independent cohort.

Sequenced material: PBMCs. The sequence derives from a boy under 10 years old in good health and CMV-seronegative.

The CDR3 here reads CATQLRQGNTEAFF. The DNA sequence is as follows: TGTGCCACGCAGTTAAGGCAGGGGAACACTGAAGCTTTCTTT. This sequence uses TRBV6-1 and TRBJ1-1; matching of 5 bases hints at TRBD1 as the D gene. V is pared back by 10 bases and J by 1 base, with 16 bases lying between the germline termini. The CDR3, cysteine through phenylalanine, is 14 amino acids long. CDR3 DNA only is kept here, 42 bases in frame from base 1. As encoded in the germline V gene, CDR1 is MNHNS while CDR2 is SASEGT.